Listed here are 17 T cell receptor beta chains from one sample, sequenced in a study of shared clonotypes between healthy human individuals. CD8 cells classed as naive were CD45RO-negative and positively selected for CCR7, excluding terminally differentiated effector memory CD45RA+ cells. Using immunoSEQ multiplex PCR, the repertoire was profiled, and TCRdb retains in-frame clones only, with some absent. The profile shows about 2.1 million clones, roughly 93% of them singletons. The sequencing sample was made of naive CD8+ T cells from PBMCs. These receptors came from a man between 18 and 29 years old in good health. Some clones in this sample may be carry-over from other donors' samples.

This chain joins TRBV13 and TRBJ2-2; TRBD2 matches 7 bases. Germline lookup yields CDR1 PRHDT and CDR2 FYEKMQ (reference sequence). This CDR3 is 13 amino acids long. V lost 3 bases to trimming and J lost 6 bases; unmatched junction nucleotides: 1. The CDR3 sequence is CASSFGLAGELFF. The DNA for the CDR3 is TGTGCCAGCAGCTTTGGACTAGCCGGGGAGCTGTTTTTT.

The chain joins TRBV10-2 to TRBJ1-1, with a weak D call TRBD1 (5 bases). V shed 4 bases and J shed 4 bases, with 13 bases lying between them. Germline V lookup: CDR1 WSHSY, CDR2 SAAADI. There are 14 residues in the CDR3. CDR3: CASSVGRRGTEAFF. The CDR3 region has the DNA TGCGCCAGCAGTGTGGGGCGGAGGGGCACTGAAGCTTTCTTT.

The V gene is TRBV29-1, the J gene TRBJ1-2, with 9 bases matching TRBD1. Per the germline V gene, CDR1 is SQVTM and CDR2 is ANQGSEA. The CDR3 has 16 residues. V was pared by 0 bases and J by 8 bases, with 13 bases of the junction left unmatched. Here the CDR3 reads CSVEDIAHRGQIGYTF. The CDR3 DNA follows: TGCAGCGTTGAAGATATAGCCCACAGGGGGCAAATCGGCTACACCTTC.

The rearrangement joins TRBV7-9 to TRBJ2-3; D may be TRBD1 (6 bases). The CDR3 consists of 13 residues. Germline values: CDR1 SEHNR, CDR2 FQNEAQ (reference sequence). V dropped 5 bases and J dropped 5 bases, with 11 bases sitting between them. For the CDR3, the DNA is TGTGCCAGCAGCACCTCAGGGGAAGATACGCAGTATTTT. Its protein is CASSTSGEDTQYF.

The rearrangement joins TRBV5-6 to TRBJ1-2, with D unclear. Trimming took off 2 bases at V and 6 bases at J, with 8 bases between the two ends. This CDR3 has 12 amino acids. The germline gives CDR1 SGHDT, CDR2 YYEEEE. The CDR3 region has the DNA TGTGCCAGCAGCTTTCACGATGATGGCTACACCTTC. Amino acid sequence: CASSFHDDGYTF.

The chain combines TRBV28 with TRBJ1-1; the D is unclear. Between the trimmed V and J ends, which lost 7 bases and 5 bases, there was a span of 20 bases. Germline lookup yields CDR1 MDHEN and CDR2 SYDVKM. The CDR3 contains 15 residues. CDR3: CASTRSDPRVTEAFF. CDR3 nucleotides: TGTGCCAGCACCCGATCGGACCCTCGCGTGACTGAAGCTTTCTTT.

This clone was found once. V and J are TRBV6-1 and TRBJ2-7; 7 nucleotides align to TRBD1. Germline V gene lookup returns CDR1 MNHNS and CDR2 SASEGT. Losses at the gene ends were 6 bases for V and 0 bases for J; bases not matched to a gene: 8. This CDR3 region has 15 residues. The CDR3 coding sequence is TGTGCCAGCAGGTTACGGGACAGCTTCTCCTACGAGCAGTACTTC. Encoded protein: CASRLRDSFSYEQYF.

The J gene is TRBJ2-7, the V gene TRBV27; D gene uncertain. From germline, CDR1 is MNHEY and CDR2 SMNVEV (reference sequence). The V end lost 2 bases, the J end lost 0 bases, and 8 bases lay between the germline ends. The CDR3 consists of 14 residues. CDR3 residues: CASSLARLSYEQYF. The CDR3 nucleotides read TGTGCCAGCAGTTTAGCCAGGCTCTCCTACGAGCAGTACTTC.

The rearrangement links TRBV6-5 to TRBJ1-1; 7 nucleotides align to TRBD1. CDR3 length: 13 residues. The V gene's germline CDR1 is MNHEY and CDR2 SVGAGI. V was pared by 2 bases and J by 7 bases, with 4 bases of the junction left unmatched. The CDR3 coding sequence is TGTGCCAGCAGTTACGGGGACAGACATGAAGCTTTCTTT. This sequence encodes CASSYGDRHEAFF.

The chain recombines TRBV7-9 with TRBJ2-1, with D perhaps given as TRBD1 or TRBD2 (5 bases each). Germline V gene sequence: CDR1 SEHNR, CDR2 FQNEAQ (reference sequence). Trimming left V 4 bases short and J 4 bases short, with 11 bases between. This CDR3 is 14 amino acids long. CDR3 sequence: CASSYGTAYNEQFF. The CDR3 DNA reads TGTGCCAGCAGCTATGGGACGGCTTACAATGAGCAGTTCTTC.

V is TRBV27 and J is TRBJ2-5, with 8 bases that match TRBD1. The J call is doubtful: the DNA matches TRBJ2-7 better. The CDR3 spans 13 residues. The V gene's germline CDR1 is MNHEY and CDR2 SMNVEV (reference sequence). CDR3 region: CASAGQGPYEQYF. For the CDR3, the DNA is TGTGCCAGCGCAGGACAGGGCCCCTACGAGCAGTACTTC.

The chain couples TRBV7-9 to TRBJ1-5, with 7 positions matching TRBD1. CDR1 and CDR2 (germline): SEHNR, FQNEAQ (reference sequence). This CDR3 region has 16 residues. Trimming removed 1 base from V and 3 bases from J; junction bases left unmatched: 6. CDR3 residues: CASSLGETGPNQPQHF. The CDR3 DNA is TGTGCCAGCAGCTTAGGTGAGACAGGGCCCAATCAGCCCCAGCATTTT.

The chain employs TRBV7-6 and TRBJ2-1; 7 bases align to TRBD2. With V trimmed by 2 bases and J by 2 bases, 3 bases remained unmatched. CDR1 is SGHVS, CDR2 FNYEAQ, per germline. The CDR3 has 15 residues. The CDR3 reads CASSLSGAAYNEQFF. The CDR3 DNA reads TGTGCCAGCAGCTTAAGCGGGGCCGCCTACAATGAGCAGTTCTTC.

Comments on this clone: This sample includes further DNA sequences coding for the same CDR3. The chain employs TRBV7-3 and TRBJ2-1, with D uncertain. There are 13 residues in the CDR3. Trimming removed 0 bases at V and 4 bases at J, with 4 bases between. The V gene's germline CDR1 is SGHTA and CDR2 FQGTGA. This CDR3 reads CASSLTLYNEQFF. CDR3 nucleotides: TGTGCCAGCAGCTTAACGTTATACAATGAGCAGTTCTTC.

This chain's CDR3 is CASSFVPGQSNSPLHF. DNA for the CDR3: TGTGCCAGCAGCTTTGTACCGGGACAAAGCAATTCACCCCTCCACTTT. This chain joins TRBV7-2 and TRBJ1-6; a weak D match, TRBD1 (6 bases). This CDR3 spans 16 amino acids. The V gene lost 3 bases and the J gene lost 7 bases, with 16 bases spanning the gap. Germline assignment: CDR1 SGHTA and CDR2 FQGNSA. The full variable domain, in which reference TRBV7-2 and TRBJ1-6 provide the parts outside the CDR3, is GAGVSQSPSNKVTEKGKDVELRCDPISGHTALYWYRQSLGQGLEFLIYFQGNSAPDKSGLPSDRFSAERTGGSVSTLTIQRTQQEDSAVYLCASSFVPGQSNSPLHFGNGTRLTVT.

The chain recombines TRBV14 with TRBJ2-5; TRBD2 matches 7 bases. J was trimmed by 4 bases and V by 6 bases; bases with no gene match: 5. The CDR3 totals 13 residues. CDR1 SGHDN and CDR2 FVKESK come from the germline V gene. The DNA for the CDR3 is TGTGCCAGCAGTCCCCCGGGGGGAGAGACCCAGTACTTC. Its translation: CASSPPGGETQYF. The full variable domain, rest sourced from reference TRBV14 and TRBJ2-5, is EAGVTQFPSHSVIEKGQTVTLRCDPISGHDNLYWYRRVMGKEIKFLLHFVKESKQDESGMPNNRFLAERTGGTYSTLKVQPAELEDSGVYFCASSPPGGETQYFGPGTRLLVL.

The rearrangement links TRBV4-1 to TRBJ2-1; D not resolved. The CDR3 sequence is 15 residues long. Between the trimmed V and J ends, which lost 4 bases and 8 bases, there was a span of 18 bases. CDR1 is MGHRA, CDR2 YSYEKL, per germline. The CDR3 region is CASSPRSSWMYEQFF. CDR3 sequence (DNA): TGCGCCAGCAGCCCCCGGTCTTCCTGGATGTATGAGCAGTTCTTC.